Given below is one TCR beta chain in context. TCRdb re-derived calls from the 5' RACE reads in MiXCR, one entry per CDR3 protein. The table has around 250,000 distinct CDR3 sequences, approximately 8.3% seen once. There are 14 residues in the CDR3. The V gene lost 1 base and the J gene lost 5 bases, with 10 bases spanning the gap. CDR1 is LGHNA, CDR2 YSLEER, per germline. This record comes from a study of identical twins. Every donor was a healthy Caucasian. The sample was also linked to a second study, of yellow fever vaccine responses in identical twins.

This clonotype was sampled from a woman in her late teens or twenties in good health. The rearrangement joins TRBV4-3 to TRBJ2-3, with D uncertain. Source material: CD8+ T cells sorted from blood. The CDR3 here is CASSQGVSGDTQYF. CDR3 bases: TGCGCCAGCAGCCAAGGAGTTTCGGGAGATACGCAGTATTTT.